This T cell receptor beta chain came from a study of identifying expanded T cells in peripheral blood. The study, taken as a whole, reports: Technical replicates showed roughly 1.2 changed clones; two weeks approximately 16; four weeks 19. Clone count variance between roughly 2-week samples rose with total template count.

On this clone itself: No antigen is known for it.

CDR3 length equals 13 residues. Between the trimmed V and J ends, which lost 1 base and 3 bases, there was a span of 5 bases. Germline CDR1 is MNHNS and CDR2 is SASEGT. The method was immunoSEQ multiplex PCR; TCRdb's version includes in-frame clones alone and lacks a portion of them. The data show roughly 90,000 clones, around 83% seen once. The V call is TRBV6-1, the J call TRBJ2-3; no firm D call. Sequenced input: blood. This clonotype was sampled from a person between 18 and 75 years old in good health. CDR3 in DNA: TGTGCCAGCAGTGAAGGCGGTACAGATACGCAGTATTTT. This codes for CASSEGGTDTQYF.